This TCR beta chain came from a study of blood T cell repertoires in COVID-19. This CDR3 contains 12 residues. V lost 6 bases, J lost 5 bases, and 9 bases lay in between. Germline loops: CDR1 KGHDR, CDR2 SFDVKD. Data came from immunoSEQ multiplex PCR; TCRdb stores just in-frame clones and leaves some out. The table lists 310,000 or so clones, about nine tenths of them singletons. This sequence originates from a woman in her twenties or thirties with COVID-19, enrolled during active disease. Sequencing used peripheral blood. The V and J genes are TRBV24-1 and TRBJ1-1; no definite D call. CDR3 DNA: TGTGCCACCAGTATGGGGAGTACTGAAGCTTTCTTT. Amino acids: CATSMGSTEAFF.